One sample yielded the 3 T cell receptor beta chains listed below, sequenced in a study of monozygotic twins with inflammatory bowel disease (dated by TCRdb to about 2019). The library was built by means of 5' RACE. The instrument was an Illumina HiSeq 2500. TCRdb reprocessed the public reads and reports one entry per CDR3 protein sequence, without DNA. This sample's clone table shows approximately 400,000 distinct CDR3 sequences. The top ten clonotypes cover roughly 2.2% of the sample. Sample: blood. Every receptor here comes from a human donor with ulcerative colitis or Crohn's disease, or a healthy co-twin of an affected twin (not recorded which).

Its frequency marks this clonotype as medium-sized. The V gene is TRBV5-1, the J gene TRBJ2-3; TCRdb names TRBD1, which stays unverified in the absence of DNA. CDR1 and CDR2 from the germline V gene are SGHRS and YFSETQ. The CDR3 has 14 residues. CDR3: CASSSTGSTDTQYF.

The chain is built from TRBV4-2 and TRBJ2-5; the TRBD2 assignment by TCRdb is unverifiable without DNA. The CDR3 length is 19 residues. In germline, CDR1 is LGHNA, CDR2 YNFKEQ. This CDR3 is CASSQEGTSGRVGQETQYF.

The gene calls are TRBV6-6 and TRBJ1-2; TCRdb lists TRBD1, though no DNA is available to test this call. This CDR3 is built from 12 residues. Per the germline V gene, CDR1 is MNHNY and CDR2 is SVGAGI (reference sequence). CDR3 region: CASSGPAERYTF.